This is a list of T cell receptor beta chains from one sample in a study of PD-1 blockade in classical Hodgkin lymphoma. Here immunoSEQ multiplex PCR was the method, and the copy in TCRdb shows in-frame clones only, minus some. The repertoire holds some 100,000 clones, with approximately 94% as singletons. Specimen: peripheral blood mononuclear cells (PBMCs), collected before the fourth cycle of nivolumab. Receptor source: a human donor with classical Hodgkin lymphoma. Both conserved end residues are part of each CDR3. D genes are given only for firm matches.

d_call: .
v_call: TRBV28
j_call: TRBJ2-3
cdr3_aa: CASSLKKWAVQITDTQYF
cdr3_nt: TGTGCCAGCAGTCTAAAAAAGTGGGCGGTTCAGATCACAGATACGCAGTATTTT

d_call: .
v_call: TRBV5-5
j_call: TRBJ1-2
cdr3_aa: CASSFRQWDGYTF
cdr3_nt: TGTGCCAGCAGCTTCAGGCAGTGGGATGGCTACACCTTC

d_call: .
v_call: TRBV28
j_call: TRBJ2-1
cdr3_aa: CASSPMLGDSRMGEQFF
cdr3_nt: TGTGCCAGCAGTCCGATGCTGGGAGACAGTCGCATGGGTGAGCAGTTCTTC

d_call: .
v_call: TRBV21-1
j_call: TRBJ2-7
cdr3_aa: CASSPNSYEQYF
cdr3_nt: TGTGCCAGCAGCCCTAATTCCTACGAGCAGTACTTC

d_call: TRBD1
v_call: TRBV7-9
j_call: TRBJ2-7
cdr3_aa: CASSLMSTGFGDEQYF
cdr3_nt: TGTGCCAGCAGCTTAATGTCGACAGGGTTCGGGGACGAGCAGTACTTC

d_call: TRBD2
v_call: TRBV27
j_call: TRBJ2-7
cdr3_aa: CASSLSRGRPYYEQYF
cdr3_nt: TGTGCCAGCAGTTTATCGCGCGGGAGGCCCTATTACGAGCAGTACTTC

d_call: TRBD1
v_call: TRBV30
j_call: TRBJ2-7
cdr3_aa: CAWSFGTAEWGGQYF
cdr3_nt: TGTGCCTGGAGCTTTGGGACAGCCGAGTGGGGTGGGCAGTACTTC

d_call: TRBD1
v_call: TRBV7-9
j_call: TRBJ2-7
cdr3_aa: CASSLERTGLLYEQYF
cdr3_nt: TGTGCCAGCAGCTTAGAACGGACAGGGCTCCTATACGAGCAGTACTTC

d_call: .
v_call: TRBV27
j_call: TRBJ2-7
cdr3_aa: CASSGQLSSYEQYF
cdr3_nt: TGTGCCAGCAGTGGACAGCTGAGCTCCTACGAGCAGTACTTC

d_call: .
v_call: TRBV9
j_call: TRBJ2-3
cdr3_aa: CASSSRADTQYF
cdr3_nt: TGTGCCAGCAGCTCTCGGGCAGATACGCAGTATTTT

d_call: TRBD1
v_call: TRBV5-6
j_call: TRBJ2-2
cdr3_aa: CASSLGTGRHGELFF
cdr3_nt: TGTGCCAGCAGCTTAGGGACAGGGAGACACGGGGAGCTGTTTTTT

d_call: .
v_call: TRBV28
j_call: TRBJ2-5
cdr3_aa: CASSLGTGRVQETQYF
cdr3_nt: TGTGCCAGCAGTTTGGGTACAGGGAGGGTCCAAGAGACCCAGTACTTC

d_call: .
v_call: TRBV6-4
j_call: TRBJ1-1
cdr3_aa: CASSRTGIRGEAFF
cdr3_nt: TGTGCCAGCAGCCGAACAGGGATTCGGGGTGAAGCTTTCTTT

d_call: .
v_call: TRBV28
j_call: TRBJ2-7
cdr3_aa: CASSLSGVPYEQYF
cdr3_nt: TGTGCCAGCAGTTTATCAGGGGTACCCTACGAGCAGTACTTC

d_call: TRBD2
v_call: TRBV19
j_call: TRBJ2-1
cdr3_aa: CASSTRTSPSSYNEQFF
cdr3_nt: TGTGCCAGTAGTACCCGGACTAGCCCGAGCTCCTACAATGAGCAGTTCTTC